The 9 T cell receptor beta chains below all came from one sample that was sequenced in a study of blood T cell repertoires in COVID-19. TCRdb's table, derived via immunoSEQ multiplex PCR, lists solely in-frame clones and lacks some. The data show fewer than 700,000 clones, with roughly nine tenths seen just once and under 8.5% held by the top ten. The sequencing input was peripheral blood. The receptors were gathered from a woman between 45 and 60 years old with COVID-19, enrolled during active disease.

This chain connects TRBV18 to TRBJ1-1; 10 nucleotides align to TRBD1. From germline, CDR1 is KGHSH and CDR2 LQKENI. CDR3 length: 13 residues. With V trimmed by 3 bases and J by 7 bases, 2 bases remained unmatched. CDR3 DNA sequence: TGTGCCAGCTCACCCTGGACAGGGGGTGAAGCTTTCTTT. Its translation: CASSPWTGGEAFF.

The V call is TRBV9, the J call TRBJ2-5, with TRBD2 matching over 7 bases. There are 15 residues in the CDR3. V shed 0 bases and J 4 bases; nucleotides not matched to a gene: 6. Germline V lookup: CDR1 SGDLS, CDR2 YYNGEE. The CDR3 sequence is CASSVASGAGETQYF. In DNA, the CDR3 is TGTGCCAGCAGCGTAGCCAGCGGGGCAGGAGAGACCCAGTACTTC.

This rearrangement joins TRBV4-1 to TRBJ1-1; 8 bases align to TRBD1. The CDR3 contains 13 residues. The ends lost 4 bases at V and 12 bases at J; junction bases unmatched: 10. The germline V gene has CDR1 MGHRA and CDR2 YSYEKL. CDR3 protein: CASSPQGAGASFF. The CDR3 nucleotides are TGCGCCAGCAGCCCTCAGGGGGCGGGAGCTTCTTTCTTT.

The V gene is TRBV5-4, the J gene TRBJ1-1, with a weak D call TRBD1 (6 bases). Looked up from germline, CDR1 is SGHNT and CDR2 is YYREEE (reference sequence). The V end was cut by 4 bases, the J end by 5 bases, with 24 bases between. This CDR3 comprises 17 residues. The CDR3 protein is CASSTEQGVAGETEAFF. For the CDR3, the DNA is TGTGCCAGCAGCACGGAACAGGGTGTCGCGGGTGAGACTGAAGCTTTCTTT.

This clone has just one count. The genes are TRBV11-2 and TRBJ1-5; D is unresolved. From germline, CDR1 is SGHAT and CDR2 FQNNGV. The germline V and J ends were trimmed by 0 bases and 9 bases, with 12 bases remaining between them. The CDR3 spans 14 residues. The CDR3 nucleotides read TGTGCCAGCAGCTTAGATACGACTTTACCGCCCCAGCATTTT. This encodes CASSLDTTLPPQHF.

The rearrangement links TRBV11-3 to TRBJ2-2; D is unresolved. This CDR3 has 15 residues. Germline V gene lookup returns CDR1 SGHNT and CDR2 YENEEA. The V end lost 0 bases, the J end lost 4 bases, and 9 bases lay between the germline ends. The CDR3 loop reads CASSLEGSSTGELFF. The CDR3 region has the DNA TGTGCCAGCAGCTTAGAGGGCAGTTCCACCGGGGAGCTGTTTTTT.

This rearrangement joins TRBV15 to TRBJ2-1; maybe TRBD1 (7 bases). Germline-derived CDR1 and CDR2 are LNHNV and YYDKDF (reference sequence). The CDR3 runs to 15 residues. V was pared by 2 bases and J by 7 bases, with 15 bases between. CDR3 coding DNA: TGTGCCACCAGCAGACATCAGACAGGGAGGAATGAGCAGTTCTTC. It is translated as CATSRHQTGRNEQFF.

The chain is built from TRBV28 and TRBJ1-6, with D possibly being TRBD1 (6 bases). CDR1 and CDR2 from the germline V gene are MDHEN and SYDVKM. CDR3 length: 14 amino acids. V lost 7 bases, J lost 6 bases, and 13 bases lay in between. CDR3 region: CASKRQGPNSPLHF. The CDR3 bases are TGTGCCAGCAAGAGGCAGGGGCCTAATTCACCCCTCCACTTT.

The rearrangement uses TRBV25-1 and TRBJ1-1; D unclear. Germline V gene lookup returns CDR1 MGHDK and CDR2 SYGVNS. The CDR3 is made up of 14 amino acids. V lost 1 base and J 3 bases, leaving 9 bases between the germline ends. The CDR3 DNA is TGTGCCAGCAGTGAATCGTACAGAGACACTGAAGCTTTCTTT. It codes for CASSESYRDTEAFF.